This note documents a single TCR beta chain sequence. MiXCR was run by TCRdb on the 5' RACE reads, yielding one entry per CDR3 protein. The table has 450,000 to 700,000 distinct CDR3 sequences, under 20% seen once; the top ten hold around 13%. The sample is drawn from a study of T-cell memory formation after mild COVID-19. The V gene's germline CDR1 is MNHEY and CDR2 SVGAGI. CDR3 length: 15 residues. J gave up 5 bases and V 5 bases, and 7 bases lay outside the gene matches. This TCR derives from an adult woman who had mild COVID-19 (a few samples of this study predate the infection). Cell type and time point are not known. J is TRBJ2-1 and V is TRBV6-5; 9 bases fit TRBD2. Sequencing was carried out using PBMCs or a T cell subset sorted from them (not recorded which). CDR3 sequence (DNA): TGTGCCAGCAGTCGACCGGGACTAGCAGACAATGAGCAGTTCTTC. This gives the protein CASSRPGLADNEQFF.